The source of this T cell receptor beta chain is a study of naive and memory T cell subsets. An equimolar mix of two oligonucleotides served as the beta constant-region primer for TRBC1 and TRBC2. The ligated cDNA underwent four PCR rounds using SP2 and nested alpha and beta constant-region primers. TCRdb redid the calling of the UMI-ligation and nested PCR reads with MiXCR, one entry per CDR3 protein. This table holds about 150,000 distinct CDR3 sequences, about 15% found once. Germline V gene data show CDR1 as MNHEY and CDR2 as SVGAGI. With 3 bases removed from V and 3 bases from J, the gap between germline ends came to 14 bases. This CDR3 comprises 16 residues. Cells stained for CD3, CD4, CD8, CD45RA and CD27 were sorted into four subsets.

The sample comprised naive CD4+ T cells from blood. The receptor was derived from a human donor in good health. The V gene is TRBV6-5, the J gene TRBJ1-4; TRBD1 might be the D (5 bases). CDR3 in DNA: TGTGCCAGCAGTTATGGGGGGAACTGGGCTAATGAAAAACTGTTTTTT. Residues: CASSYGGNWANEKLFF.